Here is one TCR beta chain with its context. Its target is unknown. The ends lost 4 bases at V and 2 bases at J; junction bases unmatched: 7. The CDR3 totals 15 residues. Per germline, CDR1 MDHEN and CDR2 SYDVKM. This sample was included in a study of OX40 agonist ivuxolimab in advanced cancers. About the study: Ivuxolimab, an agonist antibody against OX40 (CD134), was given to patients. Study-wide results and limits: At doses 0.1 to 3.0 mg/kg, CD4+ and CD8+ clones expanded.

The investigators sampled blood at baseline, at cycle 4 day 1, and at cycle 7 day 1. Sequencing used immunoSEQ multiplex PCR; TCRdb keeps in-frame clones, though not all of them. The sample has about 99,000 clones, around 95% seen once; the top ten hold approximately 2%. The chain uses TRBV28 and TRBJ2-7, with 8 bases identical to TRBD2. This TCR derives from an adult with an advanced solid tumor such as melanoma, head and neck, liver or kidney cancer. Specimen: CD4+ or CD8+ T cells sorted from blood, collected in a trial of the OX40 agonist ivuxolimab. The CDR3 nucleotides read TGTGCCAGCAGTTCCGTAGCGGGGACCCCCTACGAGCAGTACTTC. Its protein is CASSSVAGTPYEQYF.